The source of this T cell receptor beta chain is a study of CD8 T cells in ankylosing spondylitis. Findings and caveats of the study: For ankylosing spondylitis blood, a TCR beta motif of 8 or 9 highly homologous variants appeared characteristic. Previously reported in reactive arthritis synovial fluid and blood were some of the motif variants. Matched ankylosing spondylitis synovial fluid reportedly showed significant enrichment of disease-linked clones.

The table lists this clonotype with many counts. Its target is unknown. Quantitative barcoded 5'-RACE was used to prepare TCR beta libraries. One entry per CDR3 protein, called by TCRdb with MiXCR from the 5' RACE reads. Of 250,000 to 350,000 distinct CDR3 sequences in the sample, around 21% are singletons; the top ten hold about 3.7%. Germline CDR1 reads SQVTM; CDR2 reads ANQGSEA. Trimming left V 3 bases short and J 6 bases short, with 11 bases between. The CDR3 covers 12 residues. The sample comprised blood, either unsorted or a sorted T cell fraction (not recorded which). The chain employs TRBV29-1 and TRBJ1-1, with unresolved D. The source of this sequence is a female donor with ankylosing spondylitis or in good health (not recorded which). This chain's CDR3 is CSVDLDGSEAFF. The CDR3 DNA reads as TGCAGCGTTGATTTGGACGGCTCTGAAGCTTTCTTT.